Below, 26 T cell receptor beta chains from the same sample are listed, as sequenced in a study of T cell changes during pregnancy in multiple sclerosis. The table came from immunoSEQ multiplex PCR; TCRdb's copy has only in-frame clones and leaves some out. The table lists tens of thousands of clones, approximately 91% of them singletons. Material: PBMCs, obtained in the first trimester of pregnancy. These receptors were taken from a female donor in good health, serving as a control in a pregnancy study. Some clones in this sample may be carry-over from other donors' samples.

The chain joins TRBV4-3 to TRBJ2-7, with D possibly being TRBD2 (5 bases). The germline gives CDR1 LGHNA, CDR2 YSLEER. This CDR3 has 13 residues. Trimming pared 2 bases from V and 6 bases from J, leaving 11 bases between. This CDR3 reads CASSQRVEGEQYF. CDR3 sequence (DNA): TGCGCCAGCAGCCAAAGGGTAGAGGGCGAGCAGTACTTC.

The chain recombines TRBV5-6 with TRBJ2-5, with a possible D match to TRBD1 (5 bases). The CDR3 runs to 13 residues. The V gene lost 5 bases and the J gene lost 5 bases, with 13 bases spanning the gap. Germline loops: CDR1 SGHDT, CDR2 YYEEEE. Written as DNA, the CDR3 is TGTGCCAGCAGGTCTATCAAGGGGGAGACCCAGTACTTC. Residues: CASRSIKGETQYF.

The DNA of the CDR3 is TGCGCCAGCAGCTTAGGAGTTGCAACTAATGAAAAACTGTTTTTT. Translation gives CASSLGVATNEKLFF. J is TRBJ1-4 and V is TRBV5-1, with D uncertain. The CDR3 totals 15 residues. From germline, CDR1 is SGHRS and CDR2 YFSETQ. Trimming cost V 2 bases and J 0 bases, with 8 bases left between them.

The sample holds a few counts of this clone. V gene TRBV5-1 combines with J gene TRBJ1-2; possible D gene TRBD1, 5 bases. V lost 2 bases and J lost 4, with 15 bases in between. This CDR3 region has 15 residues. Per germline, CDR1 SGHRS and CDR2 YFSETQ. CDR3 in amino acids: CASSLNGQWPYGYTF. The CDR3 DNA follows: TGCGCCAGCAGCTTAAATGGACAATGGCCCTATGGCTACACCTTC.

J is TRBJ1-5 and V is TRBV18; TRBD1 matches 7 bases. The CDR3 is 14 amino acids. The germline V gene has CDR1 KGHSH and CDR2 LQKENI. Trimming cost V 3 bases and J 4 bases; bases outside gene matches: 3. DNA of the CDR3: TGTGCCAGCTCACCCACAGGGGCGAATCAGCCCCAGCATTTT. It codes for CASSPTGANQPQHF.

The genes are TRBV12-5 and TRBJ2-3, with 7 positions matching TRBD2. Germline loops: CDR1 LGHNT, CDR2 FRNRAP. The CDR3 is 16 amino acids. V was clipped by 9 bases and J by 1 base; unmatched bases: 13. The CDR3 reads CASLPAGPRGTDTQYF. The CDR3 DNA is TGTGCTAGCCTTCCAGCGGGGCCTCGGGGCACAGATACGCAGTATTTT.

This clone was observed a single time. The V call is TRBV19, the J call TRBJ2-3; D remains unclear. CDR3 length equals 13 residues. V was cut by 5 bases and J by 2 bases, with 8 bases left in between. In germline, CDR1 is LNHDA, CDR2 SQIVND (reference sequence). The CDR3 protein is CASSATFTDTQYF. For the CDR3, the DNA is TGTGCCAGTAGTGCCACATTCACAGATACGCAGTATTTT. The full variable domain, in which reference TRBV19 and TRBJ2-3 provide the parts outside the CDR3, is DGGITQSPKYLFRKEGQNVTLSCEQNLNHDAMYWYRQDPGQGLRLIYYSQIVNDFQKGDIAEGYSVSREKKESFPLTVTSAQKNPTAFYLCASSATFTDTQYFGPGTRLTVL.

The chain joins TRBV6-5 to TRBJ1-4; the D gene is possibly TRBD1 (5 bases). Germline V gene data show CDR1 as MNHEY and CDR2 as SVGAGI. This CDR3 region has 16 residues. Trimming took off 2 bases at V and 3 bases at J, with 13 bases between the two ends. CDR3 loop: CASSYTQVGSNEKLFF. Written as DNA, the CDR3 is TGTGCCAGCAGTTACACACAGGTCGGATCTAATGAAAAACTGTTTTTT.

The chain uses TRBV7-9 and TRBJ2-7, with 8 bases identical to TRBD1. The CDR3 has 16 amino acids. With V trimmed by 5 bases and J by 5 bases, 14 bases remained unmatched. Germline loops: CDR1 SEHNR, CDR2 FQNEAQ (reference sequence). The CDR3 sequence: CASSPLVADRVHEQYF. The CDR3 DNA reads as TGTGCCAGCAGCCCCCTAGTTGCGGACAGGGTCCACGAGCAGTACTTC. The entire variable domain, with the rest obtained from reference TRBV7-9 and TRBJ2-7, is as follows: DTGVSQNPRHKITKRGQNVTFRCDPISEHNRLYWYRQTLGQGPEFLTYFQNEAQLEKSRLLSDRFSAERPKGSFSTLEIQRTEQGDSAMYLCASSPLVADRVHEQYFGPGTRLTVT.

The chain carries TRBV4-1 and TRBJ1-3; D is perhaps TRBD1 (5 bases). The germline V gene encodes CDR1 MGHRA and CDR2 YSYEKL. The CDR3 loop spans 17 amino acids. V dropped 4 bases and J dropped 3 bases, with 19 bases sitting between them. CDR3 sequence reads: CASSPRRRGNDGNTIYF. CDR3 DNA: TGCGCCAGCAGCCCCCGGAGGAGGGGAAACGATGGAAACACCATATATTTT.

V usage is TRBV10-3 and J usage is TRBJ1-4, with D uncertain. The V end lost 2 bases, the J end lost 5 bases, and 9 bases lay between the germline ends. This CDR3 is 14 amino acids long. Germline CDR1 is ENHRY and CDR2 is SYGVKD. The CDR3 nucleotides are TGTGCCATCAGTGAGGGTACAGACAATGAAAAACTGTTTTTT. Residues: CAISEGTDNEKLFF.

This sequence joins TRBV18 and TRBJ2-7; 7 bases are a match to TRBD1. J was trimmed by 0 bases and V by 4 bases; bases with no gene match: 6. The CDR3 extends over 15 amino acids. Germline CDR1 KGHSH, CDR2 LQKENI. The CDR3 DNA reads TGTGCCAGCTCACGCACAGGGGTAGGCTCCTACGAGCAGTACTTC. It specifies CASSRTGVGSYEQYF.

This CDR3 is CASSFETRPYEQYF. The CDR3 region has the DNA TGTGCCAGCAGTTTTGAGACTAGGCCCTACGAGCAGTACTTC. J is TRBJ2-7 and V is TRBV27; weak D call: TRBD2 (6 bases). The CDR3 extends over 14 amino acids. Deletions cut 3 bases from V and 2 bases from J, with 11 bases between. Germline CDR1 reads MNHEY; CDR2 reads SMNVEV (reference sequence).

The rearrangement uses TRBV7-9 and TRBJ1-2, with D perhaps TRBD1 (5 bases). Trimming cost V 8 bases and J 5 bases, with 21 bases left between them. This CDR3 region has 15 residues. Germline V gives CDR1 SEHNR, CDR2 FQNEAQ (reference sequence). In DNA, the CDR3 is TGTGCCAGCTTAACATTTCAGGGCGACCTATATGGCTACACCTTC. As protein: CASLTFQGDLYGYTF.

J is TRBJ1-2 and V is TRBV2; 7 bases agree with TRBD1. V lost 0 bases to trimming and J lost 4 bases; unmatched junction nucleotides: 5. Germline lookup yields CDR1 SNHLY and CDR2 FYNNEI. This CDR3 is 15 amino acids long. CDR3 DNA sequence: TGTGCCAGCAGTGAAGCGCAGGGGGGTGGCTATGGCTACACCTTC. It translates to CASSEAQGGGYGYTF.

The CDR3 nucleotides read TGTGCCAGCAGTCCTAGACAGGAGGATTCACCCCTCCACTTT. Translating it yields CASSPRQEDSPLHF. The chain recombines TRBV6-1 with TRBJ1-6, with D tentatively TRBD1 (6 bases). The CDR3 is made up of 14 amino acids. Trimming stripped 5 bases from V and 8 bases from J, with 13 bases between. Per the germline V gene, CDR1 is MNHNS and CDR2 is SASEGT.

Written as DNA, the CDR3 is TGTGCCAGCAGCTTAAGGGCTAGCGGGCGATCCTACGAGCAGTACTTC. Its translation is CASSLRASGRSYEQYF. This chain uses TRBV7-2 with TRBJ2-7, with 8 nucleotides matching TRBD2. This CDR3 spans 16 amino acids. Germline V gene lookup returns CDR1 SGHTA and CDR2 FQGNSA. After removal of 2 bases from V and 1 base from J, the junction contained 7 bases not matched to a gene.

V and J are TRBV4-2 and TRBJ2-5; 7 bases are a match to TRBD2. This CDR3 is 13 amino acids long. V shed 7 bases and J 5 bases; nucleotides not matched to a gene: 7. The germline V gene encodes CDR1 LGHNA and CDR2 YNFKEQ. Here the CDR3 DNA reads TGTGCCAGCAATGGCGGGAGAGGGGAGACCCAGTACTTC. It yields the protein CASNGGRGETQYF.

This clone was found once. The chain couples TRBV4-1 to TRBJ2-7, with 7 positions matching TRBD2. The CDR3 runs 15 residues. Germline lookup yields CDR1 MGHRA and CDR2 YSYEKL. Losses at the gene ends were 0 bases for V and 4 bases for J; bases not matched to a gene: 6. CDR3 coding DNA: TGCGCCAGCAGCCAAGACTCGGGACTAACTTACGAGCAGTACTTC. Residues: CASSQDSGLTYEQYF.

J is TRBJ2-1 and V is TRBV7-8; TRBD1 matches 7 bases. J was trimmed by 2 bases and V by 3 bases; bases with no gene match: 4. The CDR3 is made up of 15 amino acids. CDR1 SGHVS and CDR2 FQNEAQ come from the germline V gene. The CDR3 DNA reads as TGTGCCAGCAGCTTGGAAGGGGGCGCCTACAATGAGCAGTTCTTC. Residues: CASSLEGGAYNEQFF.

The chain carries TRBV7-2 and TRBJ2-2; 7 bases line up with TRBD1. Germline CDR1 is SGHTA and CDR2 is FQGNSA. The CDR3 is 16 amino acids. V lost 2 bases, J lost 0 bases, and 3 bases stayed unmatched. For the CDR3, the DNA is TGTGCCAGCAGCTTAAAGCAGGGGGCGAACACCGGGGAGCTGTTTTTT. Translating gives CASSLKQGANTGELFF.

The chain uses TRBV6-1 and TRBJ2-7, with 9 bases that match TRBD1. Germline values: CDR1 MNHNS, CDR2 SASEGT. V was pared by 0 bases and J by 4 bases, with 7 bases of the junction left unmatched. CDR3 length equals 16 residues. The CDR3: CASSEAGTGLGYEQYF. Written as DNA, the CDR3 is TGTGCCAGCAGTGAAGCCGGGACAGGGTTGGGGTACGAGCAGTACTTC.

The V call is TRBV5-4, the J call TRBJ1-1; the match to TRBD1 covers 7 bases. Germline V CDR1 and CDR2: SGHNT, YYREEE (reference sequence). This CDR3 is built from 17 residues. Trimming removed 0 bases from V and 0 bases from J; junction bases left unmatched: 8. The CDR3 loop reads CASSLEGQSLMNTEAFF. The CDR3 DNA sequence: TGTGCCAGCAGCTTGGAGGGACAGAGTCTGATGAACACTGAAGCTTTCTTT. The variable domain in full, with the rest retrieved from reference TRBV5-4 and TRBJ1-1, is ETGVTQSPTHLIKTRGQQVTLRCSSQSGHNTVSWYQQALGQGPQFIFQYYREEENGRGNFPPRFSGLQFPNYSSELNVNALELDDSALYLCASSLEGQSLMNTEAFFGQGTRLTVV.

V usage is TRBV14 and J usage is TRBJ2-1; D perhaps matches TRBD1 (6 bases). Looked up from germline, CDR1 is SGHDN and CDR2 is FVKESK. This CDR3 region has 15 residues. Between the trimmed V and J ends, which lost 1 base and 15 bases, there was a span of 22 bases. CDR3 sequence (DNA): TGTGCCAGCAGCCAAGGAACTGGGGGCGGATCAAGCGGGTTCTTC. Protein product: CASSQGTGGGSSGFF.

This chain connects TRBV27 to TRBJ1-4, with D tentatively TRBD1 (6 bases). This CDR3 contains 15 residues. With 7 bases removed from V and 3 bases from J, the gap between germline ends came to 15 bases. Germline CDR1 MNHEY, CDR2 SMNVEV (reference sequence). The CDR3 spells CASKDSNWANEKLFF. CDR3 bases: TGTGCCAGCAAGGACAGCAACTGGGCTAATGAAAAACTGTTTTTT. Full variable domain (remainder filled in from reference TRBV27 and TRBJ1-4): EAQVTQNPRYLITVTGKKLTVTCSQNMNHEYMSWYRQDPGLGLRQIYYSMNVEVTDKGDVPEGYKVSRKEKRNFPLILESPSPNQTSLYFCASKDSNWANEKLFFGSGTQLSVL.

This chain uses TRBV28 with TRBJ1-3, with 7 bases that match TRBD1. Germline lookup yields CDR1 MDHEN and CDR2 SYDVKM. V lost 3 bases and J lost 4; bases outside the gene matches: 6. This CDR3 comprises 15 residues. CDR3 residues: CASSFSTGLGNTIYF. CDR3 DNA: TGTGCCAGCAGTTTTTCGACAGGGCTGGGAAACACCATATATTTT.